This TCR beta chain emerged from a study of Ad26.COV2.S vaccination and SARS-CoV-2 variants. Study background: Intramuscular Ad26.COV2.S at 5x10^10 or 1x10^11 viral particles. General study results and limits: The TCR breadth and depth analyses may have understated or missed part of the total T cell responses.

A remark on this clone: What it binds is unknown.

Generated by immunoSEQ multiplex PCR, the TCRdb table keeps only in-frame clones and is missing some. This table has 300,000 to 350,000 clones, 70% to 90% appearing once. Treatment defined: about 20 received Ad26.COV2.S at low or high dose, single or two shots; 5 received placebo; per-sample allocation not given. Samples came from day 63 after the first vaccine or placebo injection. Donation came from an adult in Boston who was aged 18-55 years. The CDR3 has 15 residues. V was clipped by 1 base and J by 0 bases, with 9 bases between them. CDR1 is SNHLY, CDR2 FYNNEI, per germline. The clonotype was recovered from a person between 18 and 65 years old who received the Ad26.COV2.S COVID-19 vaccine or a placebo. The sample here was peripheral blood, taken in a trial of Ad26.COV2.S vaccine versus placebo. The chain has TRBV2 and TRBJ1-2, with no clear D. The CDR3 is CASSEVAVTNYGYTF. CDR3 sequence (DNA): TGTGCCAGCAGTGAAGTAGCAGTCACTAACTATGGCTACACCTTC. The complete variable domain, with remaining parts taken from reference TRBV2 and TRBJ1-2, reads EPEVTQTPSHQVTQMGQEVILRCVPISNHLYFYWYRQILGQKVEFLVSFYNNEISEKSEIFDDQFSVERPDGSNFTLKIRSTKLEDSAMYFCASSEVAVTNYGYTFGSGTRLTVV.